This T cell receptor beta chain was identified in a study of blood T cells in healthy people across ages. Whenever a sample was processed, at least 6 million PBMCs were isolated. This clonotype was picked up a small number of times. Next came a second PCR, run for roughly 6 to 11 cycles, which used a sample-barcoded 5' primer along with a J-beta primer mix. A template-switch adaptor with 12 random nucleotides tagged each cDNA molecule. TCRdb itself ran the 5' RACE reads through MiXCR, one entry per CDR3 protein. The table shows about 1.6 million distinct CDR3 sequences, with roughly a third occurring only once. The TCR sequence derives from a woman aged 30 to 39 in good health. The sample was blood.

This chain's CDR3 is CASSDPRITQYF. The CDR3 nucleotides are TGTGCCAGCAGCGACCCGCGGATCACGCAGTATTTT. The J gene is TRBJ2-3, the V gene TRBV9; D unclear. Per germline, CDR1 SGDLS and CDR2 YYNGEE. The CDR3 extends over 12 amino acids. V lost 3 bases to trimming and J lost 9 bases, with 11 bases between them. Supplemented by reference TRBV9 and TRBJ2-3, the full variable domain reads DSGVTQTPKHLITATGQRVTLRCSPRSGDLSVYWYQQSLDQGLQFLIQYYNGEERAKGNILERFSAQQFPDLHSELNLSSLELGDSALYFCASSDPRITQYFGPGTRLTVL.